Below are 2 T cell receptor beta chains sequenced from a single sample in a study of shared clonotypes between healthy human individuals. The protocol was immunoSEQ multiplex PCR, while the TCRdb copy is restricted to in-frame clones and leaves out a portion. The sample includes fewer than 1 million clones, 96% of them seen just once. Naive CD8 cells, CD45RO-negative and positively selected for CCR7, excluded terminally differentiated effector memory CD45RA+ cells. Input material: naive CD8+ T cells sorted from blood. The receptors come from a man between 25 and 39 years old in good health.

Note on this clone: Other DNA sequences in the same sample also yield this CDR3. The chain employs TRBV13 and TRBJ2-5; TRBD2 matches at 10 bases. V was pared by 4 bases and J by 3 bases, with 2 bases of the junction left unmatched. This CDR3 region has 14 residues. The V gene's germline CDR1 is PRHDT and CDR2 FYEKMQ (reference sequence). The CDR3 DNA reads TGTGCCAGCAGCTCCGGGACTAGCGAAGAGACCCAGTACTTC. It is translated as CASSSGTSEETQYF.

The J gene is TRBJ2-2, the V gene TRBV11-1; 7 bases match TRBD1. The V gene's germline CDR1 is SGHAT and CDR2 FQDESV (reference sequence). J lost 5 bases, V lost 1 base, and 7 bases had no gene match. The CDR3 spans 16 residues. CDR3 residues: CASSLDLTGVTGELFF. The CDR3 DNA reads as TGTGCCAGCAGCTTAGATCTTACAGGGGTGACCGGGGAGCTGTTTTTT.